This T cell receptor (beta chain) is drawn from a study of response to subunit inactivated influenza vaccine. Study conclusions and caveats: Seasonal influenza vaccination, on each occasion, was suggested by the authors to recruit few new T cells.

TCRdb fed the RT-PCR reads into MiXCR, producing one record per CDR3 protein. This table has 500,000 to 600,000 distinct CDR3 sequences, 10% to 15% appearing once. There are many counts of this clonotype. Its antigen is unidentified. The receptor comes from a man aged 50 to 59 who received an inactivated influenza vaccine. The material sequenced was PBMCs from blood, taken on the day of vaccination.

The CDR3 region has the DNA TGTGCCAGCAGTTTATGGGGACTGGCGAACGAGCAGTACTTC. Translating it yields CASSLWGLANEQYF. This chain joins TRBV28 and TRBJ2-7; TRBD2 is a possible D gene (6 bases). Germline V CDR1 and CDR2: MDHEN, SYDVKM. The CDR3 totals 14 residues. Trimming pared 0 bases from V and 5 bases from J, leaving 11 bases between.